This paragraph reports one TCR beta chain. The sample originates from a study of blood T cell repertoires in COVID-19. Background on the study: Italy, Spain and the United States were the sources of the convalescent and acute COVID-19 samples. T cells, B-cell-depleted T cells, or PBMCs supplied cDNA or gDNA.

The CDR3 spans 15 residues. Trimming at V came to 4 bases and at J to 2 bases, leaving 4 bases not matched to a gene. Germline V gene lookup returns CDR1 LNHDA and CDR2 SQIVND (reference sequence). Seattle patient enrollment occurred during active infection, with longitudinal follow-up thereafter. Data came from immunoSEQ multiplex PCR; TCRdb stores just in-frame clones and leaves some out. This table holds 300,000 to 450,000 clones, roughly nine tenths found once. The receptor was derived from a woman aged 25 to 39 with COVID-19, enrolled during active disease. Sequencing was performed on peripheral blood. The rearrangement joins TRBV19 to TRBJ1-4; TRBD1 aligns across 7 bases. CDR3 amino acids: CASSTTGVTNEKLFF. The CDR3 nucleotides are TGTGCCAGTAGTACCACAGGGGTCACTAATGAAAAACTGTTTTTT. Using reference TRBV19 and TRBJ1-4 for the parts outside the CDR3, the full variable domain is DGGITQSPKYLFRKEGQNVTLSCEQNLNHDAMYWYRQDPGQGLRLIYYSQIVNDFQKGDIAEGYSVSREKKESFPLTVTSAQKNPTAFYLCASSTTGVTNEKLFFGSGTQLSVL.